The entry below gives a single TCR beta chain sequence along with its context. Assay: immunoSEQ multiplex PCR; the TCRdb copy retains only in-frame clones and omits some. Among 99,000 or so clones listed, 83% were seen once. The source of the sample is a study of control samples from healthy donors and cancer patients. The CDR3 runs to 15 residues. V dropped 6 bases and J dropped 6; count of bases not matched to a gene: 5. The V gene's germline CDR1 is LGHDT and CDR2 YNNKEL (reference sequence). The sample consisted of blood. This TCR came from a woman in her forties or fifties in good health. This chain joins TRBV3-1 (or the pseudogene TRBV3-2) and TRBJ1-6, with TRBD1 identical over 10 bases. Here the CDR3 reads CASRIRTGGNSPLHF. The CDR3 coding sequence is TGTGCCAGCAGGATTAGGACAGGGGGTAATTCACCCCTCCACTTT.